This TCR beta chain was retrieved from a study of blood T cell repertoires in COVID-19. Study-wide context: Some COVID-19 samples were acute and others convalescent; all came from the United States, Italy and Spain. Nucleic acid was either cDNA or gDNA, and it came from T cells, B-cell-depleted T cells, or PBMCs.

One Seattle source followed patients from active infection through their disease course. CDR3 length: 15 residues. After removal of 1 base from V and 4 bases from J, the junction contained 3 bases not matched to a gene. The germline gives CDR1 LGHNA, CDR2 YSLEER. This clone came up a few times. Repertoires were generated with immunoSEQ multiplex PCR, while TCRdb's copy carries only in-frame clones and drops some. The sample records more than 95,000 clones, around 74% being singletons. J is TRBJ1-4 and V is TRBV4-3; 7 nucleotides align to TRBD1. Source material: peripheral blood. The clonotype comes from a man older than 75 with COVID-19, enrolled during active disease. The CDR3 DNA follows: TGCGCCAGCAGCCAAGGGGACAGAGATAATGAAAAACTGTTTTTT. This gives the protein CASSQGDRDNEKLFF.